A single sample is the source of the 10 T cell receptor beta chains below, sequenced in a study of T cell changes during pregnancy in multiple sclerosis. Libraries were prepared by immunoSEQ multiplex PCR; TCRdb keeps only in-frame clonotypes and omits some of them. The table lists around 78,000 clones, about nine tenths of them singletons. This sample comprised peripheral blood, obtained in the third trimester of pregnancy. The origin of the receptors is a female donor in good health, enrolled as a control in a pregnancy study.

The chain is built from TRBV18 and TRBJ2-7, with 9 positions matching TRBD1. This CDR3 is built from 16 residues. Per germline, CDR1 KGHSH and CDR2 LQKENI. The junction had 9 bases not matched to a gene; V was cut back by 6 bases and J by 0 bases. As DNA, the CDR3 is TGTGCCAGCTCCCTTGACAGGGGGAGGAGCTCCTACGAGCAGTACTTC. Residues: CASSLDRGRSSYEQYF.

V usage is TRBV6-5 and J usage is TRBJ1-2; D is unclear. The CDR3 has 13 residues. V dropped 6 bases and J dropped 4 bases, with 12 bases sitting between them. Germline lookup yields CDR1 MNHEY and CDR2 SVGAGI. The CDR3 loop is CASSLREAYGYTF. CDR3 DNA sequence: TGTGCCAGCAGCCTTCGGGAGGCCTATGGCTACACCTTC.

This clone occurred once. The gene calls are TRBV6-6 and TRBJ2-6, with 12 nucleotides matching TRBD1. Germline trimming cut 11 bases from V and 4 bases from J; bases unmatched to any gene: 9. The CDR3 loop spans 16 amino acids. CDR1 is MNHNY, CDR2 SVGAGI, per germline (reference sequence). The CDR3 spells CAGRGQGAGGANVLTF. Here the CDR3 DNA reads TGTGCCGGGAGGGGACAGGGGGCGGGAGGGGCCAACGTCCTGACTTTC.

The V gene is TRBV2, the J gene TRBJ1-1; tentative D call: TRBD1 (6 bases). The CDR3 has 13 amino acids. CDR1 and CDR2 (germline): SNHLY, FYNNEI. Trimming stripped 6 bases from V and 1 base from J, with 9 bases between. CDR3 DNA: TGTGCCAGCAGAGGACAGCCGAACACTGAAGCTTTCTTT. Translating it yields CASRGQPNTEAFF. The whole variable domain, filled in from reference TRBV2 and TRBJ1-1, reads EPEVTQTPSHQVTQMGQEVILRCVPISNHLYFYWYRQILGQKVEFLVSFYNNEISEKSEIFDDQFSVERPDGSNFTLKIRSTKLEDSAMYFCASRGQPNTEAFFGQGTRLTVV.

The chain's CDR3 is CASSSTRVAGNQPQHF. The CDR3 DNA reads TGTGCCAGCAGTTCAACCAGGGTGGCGGGCAATCAGCCCCAGCATTTT. This chain connects TRBV6-5 to TRBJ1-5; D perhaps matches TRBD1 (5 bases). CDR1 is MNHEY and CDR2 is SVGAGI in the germline V gene. This CDR3 comprises 16 residues. Trimming cost V 4 bases and J 2 bases, with 15 bases left between them.

This clone has only one observation. The V and J genes are TRBV27 and TRBJ2-1, with 7 positions matching TRBD2. CDR3 size: 16 residues. V was pared by 6 bases and J by 4 bases, with 12 bases of the junction left unmatched. Germline V gives CDR1 MNHEY, CDR2 SMNVEV (reference sequence). The chain's CDR3 is CASRPHRAGDYNEQFF. CDR3 in DNA: TGTGCCAGCAGGCCCCACCGGGCGGGAGATTACAATGAGCAGTTCTTC.

This clone was counted a few times. The rearrangement links TRBV5-1 to TRBJ2-5, with D tentatively TRBD1 (5 bases). The CDR3 has 15 amino acids. Germline CDR1 reads SGHRS; CDR2 reads YFSETQ. V lost 4 bases to trimming and J lost 2 bases, with 15 bases between them. The CDR3 is CASSINPGYQETQYF. Written as DNA, the CDR3 is TGCGCCAGCAGCATTAACCCAGGGTATCAAGAGACCCAGTACTTC.

V is TRBV5-1 and J is TRBJ2-1; 7 nucleotides line up with TRBD2. The CDR3 totals 12 residues. J gave up 9 bases and V 2 bases, and 2 bases lay outside the gene matches. Germline CDR1 reads SGHRS; CDR2 reads YFSETQ. CDR3 in DNA: TGCGCCAGCAGCTTCGGGAGGAGTGAGCAGTTCTTC. As protein: CASSFGRSEQFF.

The rearrangement joins TRBV5-6 to TRBJ2-7, with a weak D call TRBD1 (6 bases). Trimming pared 0 bases from V and 5 bases from J, leaving 15 bases between. Per the germline V gene, CDR1 is SGHDT and CDR2 is YYEEEE. This CDR3 region has 15 residues. The CDR3 bases are TGTGCCAGCAGCTTGGCCCTGGCAGGGGTAAACGAGCAGTACTTC. It translates to CASSLALAGVNEQYF.

This clone was recorded only once. The chain joins TRBV28 to TRBJ2-3; D is unresolved. Trimming removed 9 bases at V and 2 bases at J, with 21 bases between. CDR3 length equals 16 residues. Germline lookup yields CDR1 MDHEN and CDR2 SYDVKM. The CDR3 loop reads CASSPEAAKYTDTQYF. CDR3 bases: TGTGCCAGTAGCCCTGAGGCCGCAAAATACACAGATACGCAGTATTTT.